The next 5 T cell receptor beta chains were all read from a single sample in a study of T cell changes during pregnancy in multiple sclerosis. Profiling relied on immunoSEQ multiplex PCR, and the TCRdb table lists in-frame clones only, not all of them. The sample lists about 60,000 clones, roughly nine tenths occurring once. The sample consisted of CD4+ T cells from peripheral blood mononuclear cells, taken in the first trimester of pregnancy. Receptors were obtained from a female donor with multiple sclerosis, enrolled in a pregnancy study.

V gene TRBV7-2 combines with J gene TRBJ2-7; 11 bases map to TRBD2. The CDR3 is 16 amino acids. Germline CDR1 and CDR2: SGHTA and FQGNSA. J lost 0 bases, V lost 3 bases, and 4 bases had no gene match. The CDR3 protein is CASSFTTSGASYEQYF. In DNA form, the CDR3 reads TGTGCCAGCAGCTTTACGACTAGCGGGGCCTCCTACGAGCAGTACTTC.

The chain joins TRBV7-2 to TRBJ1-6, with D possibly matching TRBD1 (5 bases). V lost 0 bases and J lost 12, with 15 bases in between. This CDR3 spans 15 amino acids. Germline CDR1 reads SGHTA; CDR2 reads FQGNSA. CDR3 nucleotides: TGTGCCAGCAGCTTAGCGGGCAGGGAACGCCAACCCCTCCACTTT. It is translated as CASSLAGRERQPLHF.

CDR3 bases: TGTGCCAGCAGCGTAGGAGAGGGAGGCTCCTACGAGCAGTACTTC. Its protein is CASSVGEGGSYEQYF. The chain employs TRBV9 and TRBJ2-7, with a tentative D call TRBD2 (6 bases). Germline assignment: CDR1 SGDLS and CDR2 YYNGEE. This CDR3 is built from 15 residues. The V end was cut by 0 bases, the J end by 0 bases, with 10 bases between.

V is TRBV19 and J is TRBJ2-7; tentative D call: TRBD2 (6 bases). V lost 6 bases and J 1 base, leaving 19 bases between the germline ends. The CDR3 has 16 amino acids. From germline, CDR1 is LNHDA and CDR2 SQIVND (reference sequence). The CDR3 DNA reads TGTGCCAGTAGGAGTGGCGGGGCCGGGGAGTCCTACGAGCAGTACTTC. This codes for CASRSGGAGESYEQYF.

This clone is labeled medium-sized. The CDR3 DNA reads as TGTGCCAGCAGTGAGTCAGGGTTTAACGAGGACACTGAAGCTTTCTTT. As protein: CASSESGFNEDTEAFF. This chain joins TRBV2 and TRBJ1-1; the D gene is possibly TRBD1 (5 bases). The germline CDR1 and CDR2 sequences are SNHLY and FYNNEI. The V gene lost 3 bases and the J gene lost 3 bases, with 17 bases spanning the gap. The CDR3 spans 16 residues.